This T cell receptor beta chain was found in a study of tumor-infiltrating lymphocytes in primary liver carcinoma. TCR beta cDNA was made from around 460 ng total RNA with a constant-region primer. Slightly modified ARM-PCR with three nested multiplex PCR rounds yielded TCR beta libraries. Forward primers for TRBV1-TRBV30 and a C-beta reverse primer served the first two PCR rounds, at around 9 cycles each. TCRdb independently ran MiXCR on the multiplex PCR reads; one entry per CDR3 protein. The sample includes hundreds of thousands of distinct CDR3 sequences, less than 75% of them seen just once. The germline gives CDR1 GTSNPN, CDR2 SVGIG (reference sequence). The V gene end was trimmed by 5 bases and the J gene end by 1 base; junction bases not matched to a gene: 4. The CDR3 runs 14 residues. Unsorted whole blood yielded the blood RNA, and germline DNA was also extracted.

The chain carries TRBV30 and TRBJ1-2, with 10 bases fitting TRBD1. What was sequenced was peripheral blood. This TCR came from a man in his forties with primary liver carcinoma and hepatitis B virus infection. DNA for the CDR3: TGTGCCTGGGGTCGGGACAGGGGTAACTATGGCTACACCTTC. Translating it yields CAWGRDRGNYGYTF.